The source of this T cell receptor beta chain is a study of blood T cell repertoires in COVID-19. Study-level background: Specimens from acute and convalescent COVID-19 originated in the United States, Italy and Spain.

The protocol was immunoSEQ multiplex PCR, while the TCRdb copy is restricted to in-frame clones and leaves out a portion. Among 200,000 to 250,000 clones listed, around 84% were seen once. V lost 3 bases and J lost 7; bases outside the gene matches: 3. The CDR3 runs 13 residues. In germline, CDR1 is LNHDA, CDR2 SQIVND (reference sequence). This clone was seen just once. The V call is TRBV19, the J call TRBJ1-1, with TRBD1 matching over 9 bases. Source material: peripheral blood. The sequence came from a man between 25 and 39 years old with active or convalescent COVID-19. The CDR3 protein is CASSIDRGGEAFF. In nucleotides, the CDR3 is TGTGCCAGTAGTATTGACAGGGGGGGTGAAGCTTTCTTT.